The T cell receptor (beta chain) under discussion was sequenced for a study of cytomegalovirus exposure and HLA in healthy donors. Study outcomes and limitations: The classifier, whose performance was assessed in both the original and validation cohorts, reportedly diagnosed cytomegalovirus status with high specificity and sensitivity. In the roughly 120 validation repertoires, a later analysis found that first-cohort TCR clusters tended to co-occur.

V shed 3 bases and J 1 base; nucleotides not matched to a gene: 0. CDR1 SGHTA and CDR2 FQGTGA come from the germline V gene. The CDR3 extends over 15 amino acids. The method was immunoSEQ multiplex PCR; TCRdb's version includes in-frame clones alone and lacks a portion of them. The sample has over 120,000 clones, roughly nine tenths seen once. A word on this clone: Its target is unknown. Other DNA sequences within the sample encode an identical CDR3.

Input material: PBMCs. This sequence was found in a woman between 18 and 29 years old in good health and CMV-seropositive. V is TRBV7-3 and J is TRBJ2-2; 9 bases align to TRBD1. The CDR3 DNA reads TGTGCCAGCAGCTTGGGACAGGGGAACACCGGGGAGCTGTTTTTT. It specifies CASSLGQGNTGELFF.